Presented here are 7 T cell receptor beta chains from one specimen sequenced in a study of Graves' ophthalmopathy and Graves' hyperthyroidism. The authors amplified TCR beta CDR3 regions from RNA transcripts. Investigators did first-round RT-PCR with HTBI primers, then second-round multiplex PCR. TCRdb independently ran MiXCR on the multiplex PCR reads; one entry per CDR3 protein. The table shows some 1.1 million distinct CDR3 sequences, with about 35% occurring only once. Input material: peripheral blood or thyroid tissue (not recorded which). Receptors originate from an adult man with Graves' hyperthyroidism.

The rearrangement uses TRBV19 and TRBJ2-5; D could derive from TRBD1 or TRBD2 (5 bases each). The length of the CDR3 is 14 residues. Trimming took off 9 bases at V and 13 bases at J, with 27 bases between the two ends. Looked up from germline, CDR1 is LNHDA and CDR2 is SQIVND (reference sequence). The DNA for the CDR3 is TGTGCCAGCAGAGACGGGACCCCCGGGTCAGTGGGGTACTTC. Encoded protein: CASRDGTPGSVGYF.

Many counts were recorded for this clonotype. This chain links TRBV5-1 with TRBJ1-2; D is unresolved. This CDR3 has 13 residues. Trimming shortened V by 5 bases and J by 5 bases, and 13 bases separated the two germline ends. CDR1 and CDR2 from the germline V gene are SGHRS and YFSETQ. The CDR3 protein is CASRGEQNYGYTF. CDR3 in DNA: TGCGCCAGCAGGGGAGAACAGAATTATGGCTACACCTTC.

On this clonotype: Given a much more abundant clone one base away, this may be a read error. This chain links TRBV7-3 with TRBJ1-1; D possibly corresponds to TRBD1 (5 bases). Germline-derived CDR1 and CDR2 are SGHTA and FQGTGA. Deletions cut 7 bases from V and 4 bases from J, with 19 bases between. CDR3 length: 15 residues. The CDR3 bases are TGTGCCAGCACTCAAGCCGGTAGAGGGGCCACTGAAGCTTTCTTT. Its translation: CASTQAGRGATEAFF.

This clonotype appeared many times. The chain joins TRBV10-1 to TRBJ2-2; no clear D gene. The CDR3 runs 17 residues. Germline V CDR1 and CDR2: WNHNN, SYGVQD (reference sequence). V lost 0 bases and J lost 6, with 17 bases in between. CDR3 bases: TGCGCCAGCAGTGAGTCCAGTAATTCCGAAGGGTCCGGGGAGCTGTTTTTT. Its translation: CASSESSNSEGSGELFF.

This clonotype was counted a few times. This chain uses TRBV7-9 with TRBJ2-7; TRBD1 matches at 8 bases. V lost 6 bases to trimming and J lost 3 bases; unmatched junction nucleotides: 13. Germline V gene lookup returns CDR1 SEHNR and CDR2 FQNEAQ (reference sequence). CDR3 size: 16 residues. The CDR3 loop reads CASRGAGTGDVYEQYF. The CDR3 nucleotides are TGTGCCAGCAGGGGGGCCGGGACAGGAGATGTCTACGAGCAGTACTTC.

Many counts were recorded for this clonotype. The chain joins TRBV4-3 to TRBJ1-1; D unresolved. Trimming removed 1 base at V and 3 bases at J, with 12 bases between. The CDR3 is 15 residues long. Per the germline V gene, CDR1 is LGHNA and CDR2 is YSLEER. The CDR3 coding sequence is TGCGCCAGCAGCCAAGTTGTTCACAAAGACACTGAAGCTTTCTTT. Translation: CASSQVVHKDTEAFF.

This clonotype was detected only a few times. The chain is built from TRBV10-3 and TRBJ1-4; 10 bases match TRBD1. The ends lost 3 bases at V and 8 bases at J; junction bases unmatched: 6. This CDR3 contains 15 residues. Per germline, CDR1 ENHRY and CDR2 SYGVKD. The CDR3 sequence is CAISDYPGQGEKLFF. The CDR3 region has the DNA TGTGCCATCAGTGACTACCCGGGACAGGGGGAAAAACTGTTTTTT.